Listed here are 5 T cell receptor beta chains from one sample, sequenced in a study of T cell changes during pregnancy in multiple sclerosis. The protocol was immunoSEQ multiplex PCR, while the TCRdb copy is restricted to in-frame clones and leaves out a portion. The data contain some 52,000 clones, 85% to 95% of them singletons. Sequenced here: CD4+ T cells from peripheral blood mononuclear cells, sampled in the third trimester of pregnancy. All receptors derive from a female donor with multiple sclerosis, enrolled in a pregnancy study.

The chain employs TRBV6-5 and TRBJ2-6; tentative D call: TRBD1 (6 bases). The CDR3 is made up of 14 amino acids. Germline-derived CDR1 and CDR2 are MNHEY and SVGAGI. With 6 bases removed from V and 5 bases from J, the gap between germline ends came to 11 bases. The CDR3 sequence is CASRRTARANVLTF. CDR3 nucleotide sequence: TGTGCCAGCAGAAGGACAGCCCGGGCCAACGTCCTGACTTTC.

This clone was seen just once. The chain has TRBV27 and TRBJ2-7; TRBD1 is a possible D gene (5 bases). V was trimmed by 1 base and J by 2 bases, leaving 9 bases between them. The CDR3 consists of 14 residues. CDR1 MNHEY and CDR2 SMNVEV come from the germline V gene (reference sequence). CDR3: CASSLFRQTYEQYF. The CDR3 DNA follows: TGTGCCAGCAGTTTATTTCGACAGACCTACGAGCAGTACTTC.

The chain joins TRBV6-5 to TRBJ1-1, with a tentative D call TRBD1 (6 bases). The CDR3 has 13 amino acids. The germline CDR1 and CDR2 sequences are MNHEY and SVGAGI. With 7 bases removed from V and 9 bases from J, the gap between germline ends came to 18 bases. Here the CDR3 DNA reads TGTGCCAGCATTAAGGGGCAGGGGAGTAAAGCTTTCTTT. It yields the protein CASIKGQGSKAFF.

V and J are TRBV12-5 and TRBJ2-1; D might be TRBD1 (8 bases). The CDR3 is 16 residues long. The V end was cut by 0 bases, the J end by 1 base, with 10 bases between. CDR1 LGHNT and CDR2 FRNRAP come from the germline V gene. CDR3 residues: CASGLVQGGSYNEQFF. Written as DNA, the CDR3 is TGTGCTAGTGGTTTGGTACAGGGGGGGTCCTACAATGAGCAGTTCTTC.

V gene TRBV5-1 combines with J gene TRBJ2-1, with 8 bases matching TRBD2. Germline lookup yields CDR1 SGHRS and CDR2 YFSETQ. V was pared by 4 bases and J by 0 bases, with 6 bases of the junction left unmatched. CDR3 size: 16 residues. The CDR3 protein is CASSNKRGSSYNEQFF. CDR3 nucleotide sequence: TGCGCCAGCAGCAATAAGCGGGGGAGCTCCTACAATGAGCAGTTCTTC.